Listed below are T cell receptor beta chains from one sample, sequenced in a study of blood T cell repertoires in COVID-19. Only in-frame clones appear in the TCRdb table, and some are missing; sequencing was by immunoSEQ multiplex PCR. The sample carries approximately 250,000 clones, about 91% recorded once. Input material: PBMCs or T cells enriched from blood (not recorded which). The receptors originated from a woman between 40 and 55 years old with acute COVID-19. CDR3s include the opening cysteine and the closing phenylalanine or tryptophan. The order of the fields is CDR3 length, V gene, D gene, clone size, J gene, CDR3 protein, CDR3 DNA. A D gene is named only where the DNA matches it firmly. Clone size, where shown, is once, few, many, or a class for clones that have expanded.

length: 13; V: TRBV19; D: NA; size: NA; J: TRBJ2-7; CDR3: CASSIRGPYEQYF; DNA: TGTGCCAGTAGTATAAGGGGCCCCTACGAGCAGTACTTC
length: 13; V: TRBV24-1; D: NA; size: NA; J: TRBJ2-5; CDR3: CAVRGNSEETQYF; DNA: TGTGCCGTTCGAGGTAACTCTGAAGAGACCCAGTACTTC
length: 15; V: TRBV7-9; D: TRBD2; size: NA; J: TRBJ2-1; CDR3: CASSFLPGLAGPWVF; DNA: TGTGCCAGCAGCTTTCTGCCGGGACTAGCGGGACCCTGGGTCTTC
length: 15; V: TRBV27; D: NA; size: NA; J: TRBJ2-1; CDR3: CASSPLAHTYNEQFF; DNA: TGTGCCAGCAGTCCCTTAGCGCATACCTACAATGAGCAGTTCTTC
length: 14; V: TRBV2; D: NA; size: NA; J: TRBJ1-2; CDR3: CASSEEGELYGYTF; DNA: TGTGCCAGCAGTGAAGAGGGGGAACTCTATGGCTACACCTTC
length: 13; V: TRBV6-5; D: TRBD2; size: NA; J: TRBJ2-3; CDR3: CASRGGVTDTQYF; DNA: TGTGCCAGCAGGGGAGGGGTTACAGATACGCAGTATTTT
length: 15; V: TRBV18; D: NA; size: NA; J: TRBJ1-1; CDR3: CASSQSGRGDTEAFF; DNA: TGTGCCAGCTCACAGAGCGGGAGGGGTGACACTGAAGCTTTCTTT
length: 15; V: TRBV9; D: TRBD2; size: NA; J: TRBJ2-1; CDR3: CASSSGTSQYNEQFF; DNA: TGTGCCAGCAGCTCCGGGACTAGCCAATACAATGAGCAGTTCTTC
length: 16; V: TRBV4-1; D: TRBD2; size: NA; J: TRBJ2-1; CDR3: CASSQGELAGVDEQFF; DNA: TGCGCCAGCAGCCAAGGTGAACTAGCGGGAGTGGATGAGCAGTTCTTC
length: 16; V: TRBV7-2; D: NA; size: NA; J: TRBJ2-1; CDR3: CASSLVLGLSYNEQFF; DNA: TGTGCCAGCAGCTTAGTCTTGGGACTCTCCTACAATGAGCAGTTCTTC
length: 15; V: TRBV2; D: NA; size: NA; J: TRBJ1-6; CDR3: CASTADRGGNSPLHF; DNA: TGTGCCAGCACCGCGGACAGAGGAGGAAATTCACCCCTCCACTTT
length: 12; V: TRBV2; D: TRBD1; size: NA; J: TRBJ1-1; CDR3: CASSEVGTGQPF; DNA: TGTGCCAGCAGTGAAGTAGGGACAGGGCAACCCTTT
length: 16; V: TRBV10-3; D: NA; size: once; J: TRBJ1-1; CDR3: CAISQTAAGMNTEAFF; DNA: TGTGCCATCAGCCAAACGGCGGCAGGGATGAACACTGAAGCTTTCTTT
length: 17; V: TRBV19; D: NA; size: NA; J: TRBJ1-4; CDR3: CASSRRGLGATNEKLFF; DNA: TGTGCCAGTAGTCGGCGAGGATTGGGTGCAACTAATGAAAAACTGTTTTTT
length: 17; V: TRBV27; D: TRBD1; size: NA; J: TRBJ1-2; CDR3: CASSLSILKGAVWGYTF; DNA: TGTGCCAGCAGTTTATCGATACTCAAGGGGGCCGTTTGGGGCTACACCTTC
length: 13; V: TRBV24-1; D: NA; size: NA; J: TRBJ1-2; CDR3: CATSDSSGYGYTF; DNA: TGTGCCACCAGTGACTCGTCAGGCTATGGCTACACCTTC
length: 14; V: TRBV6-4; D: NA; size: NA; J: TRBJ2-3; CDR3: CASSEMGAQDTQYF; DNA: TGTGCCAGCAGTGAGATGGGAGCACAGGATACGCAGTATTTT
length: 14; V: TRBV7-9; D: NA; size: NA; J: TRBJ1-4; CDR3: CASNRRGEGEKLFF; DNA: TGTGCCAGCAACCGGCGGGGTGAAGGTGAAAAACTGTTTTTT
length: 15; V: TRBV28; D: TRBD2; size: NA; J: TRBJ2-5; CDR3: CASTPGLAAQETQYF; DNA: TGTGCCAGCACCCCTGGACTAGCGGCACAAGAGACCCAGTACTTC
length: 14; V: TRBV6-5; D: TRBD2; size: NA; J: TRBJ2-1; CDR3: CASSYGGEGNEQFF; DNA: TGTGCCAGCAGTTACGGAGGGGAGGGCAATGAGCAGTTCTTC
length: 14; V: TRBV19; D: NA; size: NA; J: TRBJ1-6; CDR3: CASRRSRDNSPLHF; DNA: TGTGCCAGCCGCCGTAGCAGAGATAATTCACCCCTCCACTTT
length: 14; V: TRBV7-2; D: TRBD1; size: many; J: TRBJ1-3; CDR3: CASSSQGAGNTIYF; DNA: TGTGCCAGCAGTTCACAGGGGGCTGGAAACACCATATATTTT
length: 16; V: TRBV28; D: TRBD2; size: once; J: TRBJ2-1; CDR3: CASSLAGLAGYNEQFF; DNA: TGTGCCAGCAGTTTAGCGGGACTAGCGGGTTACAATGAGCAGTTCTTC
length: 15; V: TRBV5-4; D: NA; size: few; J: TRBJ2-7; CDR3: CASSLGTVSSYEQYF; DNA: TGTGCCAGCAGCTTGGGAACGGTTAGCTCCTACGAGCAGTACTTC
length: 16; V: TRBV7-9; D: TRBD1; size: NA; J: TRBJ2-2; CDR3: CASERPGTGKTGELFF; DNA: TGTGCCAGCGAGCGACCCGGGACAGGGAAGACCGGGGAGCTGTTTTTT
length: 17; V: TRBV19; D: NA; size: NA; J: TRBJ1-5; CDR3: CASSIELRVQGAQPQHF; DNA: TGTGCCAGTAGTATAGAATTACGGGTACAGGGAGCGCAGCCCCAGCATTTT
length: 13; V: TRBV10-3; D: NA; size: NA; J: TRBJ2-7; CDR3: CAISRQEMDEQYF; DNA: TGTGCCATCAGTCGACAGGAGATGGACGAGCAGTACTTC
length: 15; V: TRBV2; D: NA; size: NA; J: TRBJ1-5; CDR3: CASSEGENSNQPQHF; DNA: TGTGCCAGCAGTGAGGGAGAGAATAGCAATCAGCCCCAGCATTTT
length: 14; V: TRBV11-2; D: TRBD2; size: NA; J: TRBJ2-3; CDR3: CASSLGLAWDTQYF; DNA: TGTGCCAGCAGCTTAGGACTAGCATGGGATACGCAGTATTTT
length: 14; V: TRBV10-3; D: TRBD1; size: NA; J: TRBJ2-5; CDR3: CAISEGQGDETQYF; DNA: TGTGCCATCAGCGAGGGACAGGGAGACGAGACCCAGTACTTC
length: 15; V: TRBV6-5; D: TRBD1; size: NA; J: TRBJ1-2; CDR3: CASSYSGTGVKGYTF; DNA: TGTGCCAGCAGTTATTCCGGGACAGGGGTTAAAGGCTACACCTTC
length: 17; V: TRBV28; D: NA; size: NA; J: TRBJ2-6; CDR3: CASSLGAGLSGANVLTF; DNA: TGTGCCAGCAGCTTGGGCGCAGGTCTCTCTGGGGCCAACGTCCTGACTTTC
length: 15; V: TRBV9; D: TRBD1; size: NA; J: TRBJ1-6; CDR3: CASSVGGQGSTPLHF; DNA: TGTGCCAGCAGCGTAGGAGGACAGGGGTCGACACCCCTCCACTTT
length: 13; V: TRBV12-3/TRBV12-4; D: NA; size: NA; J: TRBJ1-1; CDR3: CASREQGNTEAFF; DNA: TGTGCCAGCAGAGAACAGGGGAACACTGAAGCTTTCTTT
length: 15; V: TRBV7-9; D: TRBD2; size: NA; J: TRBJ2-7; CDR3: CASSLRLAEAYEQYF; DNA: TGTGCCAGCAGCTTGCGGCTAGCGGAGGCCTACGAGCAGTACTTC
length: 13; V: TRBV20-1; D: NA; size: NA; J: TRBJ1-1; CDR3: CSASDGGNTEAFF; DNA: TGCAGTGCTAGTGACGGGGGGAACACTGAAGCTTTCTTT
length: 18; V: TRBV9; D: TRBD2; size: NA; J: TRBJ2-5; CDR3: CASSVVASGAPGGETQYF; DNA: TGTGCCAGCAGCGTAGTGGCTAGCGGGGCTCCGGGGGGAGAGACCCAGTACTTC
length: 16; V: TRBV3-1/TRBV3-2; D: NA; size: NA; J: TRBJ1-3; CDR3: CASSQIPGSKGDTIYF; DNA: TGTGCCAGCAGCCAAATTCCGGGCTCAAAAGGGGACACCATATATTTT
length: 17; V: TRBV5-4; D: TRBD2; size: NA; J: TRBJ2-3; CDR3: CASSLWRESSLSDTQYF; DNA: TGTGCCAGCAGCTTGTGGCGGGAGAGTTCCCTTTCGGATACGCAGTATTTT
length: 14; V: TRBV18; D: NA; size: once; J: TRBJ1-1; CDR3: CASSPTRLNTEAFF; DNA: TGTGCCAGCTCACCAACCAGATTGAACACTGAAGCTTTCTTT